The present T cell receptor beta chain was sequenced within a study of PD-L1 blockade in urothelial cancer. The repertoire was sequenced with immunoSEQ multiplex PCR; TCRdb's copy has only in-frame clones and lacks some. There are approximately 110,000 clones in the sample; approximately 90% occur only once, and less than 4.5% lies in the top ten. This clone was seen only a few times. Noted time point: peripheral blood 6 weeks after treatment start. The CDR3 is 15 residues long. Trimming removed 4 bases from V and 8 bases from J; junction bases left unmatched: 5. Germline-derived CDR1 and CDR2 are SEHNR and FQNEAQ (reference sequence).

The clonotype comes from a man aged 60 to 75 with urothelial cancer. The sequenced sample was PBMCs, obtained around atezolizumab (anti-PD-L1) treatment. This chain links TRBV7-9 with TRBJ1-6; the match to TRBD1 covers 10 bases. The chain's CDR3 is CASSSDRGSHSPLHF. In DNA, the CDR3 is TGTGCCAGCAGCTCGGACAGGGGGTCTCATTCACCCCTCCACTTT. Together with reference TRBV7-9 and TRBJ1-6, the CDR3 gives the full variable domain: DTGVSQNPRHKITKRGQNVTFRCDPISEHNRLYWYRQTLGQGPEFLTYFQNEAQLEKSRLLSDRFSAERPKGSFSTLEIQRTEQGDSAMYLCASSSDRGSHSPLHFGNGTRLTVT.